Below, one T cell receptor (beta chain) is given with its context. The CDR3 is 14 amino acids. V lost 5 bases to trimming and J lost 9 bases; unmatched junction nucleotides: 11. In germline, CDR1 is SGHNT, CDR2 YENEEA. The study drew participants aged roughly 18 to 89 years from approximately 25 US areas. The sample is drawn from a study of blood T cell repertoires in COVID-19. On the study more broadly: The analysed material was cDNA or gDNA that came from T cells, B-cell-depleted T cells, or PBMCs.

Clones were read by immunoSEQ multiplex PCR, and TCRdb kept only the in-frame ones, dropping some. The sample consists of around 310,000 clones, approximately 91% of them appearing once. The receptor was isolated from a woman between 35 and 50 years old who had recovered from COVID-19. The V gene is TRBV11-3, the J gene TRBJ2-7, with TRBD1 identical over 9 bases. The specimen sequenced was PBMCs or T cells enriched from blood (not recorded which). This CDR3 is CASSISGQGWLQYF. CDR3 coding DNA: TGTGCCAGCAGCATATCGGGACAGGGTTGGTTGCAGTACTTC. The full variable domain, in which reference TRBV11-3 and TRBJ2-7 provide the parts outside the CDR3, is EAGVVQSPRYKIIEKKQPVAFWCNPISGHNTLYWYLQNLGQGPELLIRYENEEAVDDSQLPKDRFSAERLKGVDSTLKIQPAELGDSAVYLCASSISGQGWLQYFGPGTRLTVT.